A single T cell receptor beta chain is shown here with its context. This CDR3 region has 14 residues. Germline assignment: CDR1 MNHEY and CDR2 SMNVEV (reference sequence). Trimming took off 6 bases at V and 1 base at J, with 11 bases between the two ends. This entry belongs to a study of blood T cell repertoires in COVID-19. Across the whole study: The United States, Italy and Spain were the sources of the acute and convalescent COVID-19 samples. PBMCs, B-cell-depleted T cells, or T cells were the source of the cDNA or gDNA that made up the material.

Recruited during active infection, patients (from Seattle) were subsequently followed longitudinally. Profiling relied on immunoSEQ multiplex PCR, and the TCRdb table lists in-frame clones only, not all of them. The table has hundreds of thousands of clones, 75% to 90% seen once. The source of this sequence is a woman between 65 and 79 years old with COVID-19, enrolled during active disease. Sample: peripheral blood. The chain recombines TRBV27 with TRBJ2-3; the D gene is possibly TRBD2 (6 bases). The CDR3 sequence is CASRWGDRTDTQYF. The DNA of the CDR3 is TGTGCCAGCAGGTGGGGGGATCGCACAGATACGCAGTATTTT.